The 18 T cell receptor beta chains below all came from one sample that was sequenced in a study of shared clonotypes between healthy human individuals (dated by TCRdb to about 2020). The library was built by means of the immunoSEQ multiplex PCR assay. TCRdb carries this immuneACCESS record with in-frame sequences only. Its versions omit some clonotypes, under half of them owing to an unresolved V gene in the studies checked, with the rest unexplained. This sample lists about a million clones; approximately 75% were detected once. The ten largest clones represent almost 0.9% of the sample. Sequencing was done on a sample of memory CD4+ T cells from PBMCs. The cell subset or site label, as the study defines it: CD45RA-negative fraction. All receptors come from a man aged 18 to 30 in good health. Some clones in this sample may be carry-over from other donors' samples.

The CDR3 loop reads CAWSWGRASQETQYF. As DNA, the CDR3 is TGTGCCTGGAGTTGGGGGCGGGCCTCCCAAGAGACCCAGTACTTC. V usage is TRBV30 and J usage is TRBJ2-5, with D possibly matching TRBD1 (6 bases). The CDR3 spans 15 residues. Between the trimmed V and J ends, which lost 2 bases and 1 base, there was a span of 14 bases. CDR1 GTSNPN and CDR2 SVGIG come from the germline V gene (reference sequence).

The chain carries TRBV19 and TRBJ2-3, with D perhaps TRBD1 (6 bases). The CDR3 runs 15 residues. From germline, CDR1 is LNHDA and CDR2 SQIVND (reference sequence). The ends were cut back, 5 bases at V and 2 bases at J, with 14 bases in the middle. The CDR3 sequence is CASSAYRDPTDTQYF. The CDR3 nucleotides are TGTGCCAGTAGTGCCTACAGGGACCCCACAGATACGCAGTATTTT.

There are a few counts of this clone. The gene calls are TRBV6-5 and TRBJ1-1; 7 bases are shared with TRBD1. CDR1 and CDR2 from the germline V gene are MNHEY and SVGAGI. The length of the CDR3 is 15 residues. The J segment lost 5 bases and the V segment lost 4 bases, leaving 10 bases of the junction unmatched. CDR3 in amino acids: CASSSDRVRDTEAFF. The CDR3 DNA is TGTGCCAGCAGTTCCGACAGGGTGAGGGATACTGAAGCTTTCTTT.

The chain joins TRBV6-7 to TRBJ2-5; D is uncertain. TRBV6-7 has ORF status, its function being uncertain. The CDR3 extends over 15 amino acids. Deletions cut 0 bases from V and 1 base from J, with 9 bases between. Written as DNA, the CDR3 is TGTGCCAGCAGTTACTCGTGGGCAGCCCAAGAGACCCAGTACTTC. It translates to CASSYSWAAQETQYF.

CDR3 sequence reads: CASSLGGVAKNIQYF. CDR3 sequence (DNA): TGTGCCAGCAGCTTAGGAGGTGTAGCCAAAAACATTCAGTACTTC. The chain carries TRBV11-3 and TRBJ2-4; D uncertain. CDR3 size: 15 residues. Germline lookup yields CDR1 SGHNT and CDR2 YENEEA. Trimming took 1 base from V and 0 from J, leaving 7 bases between them.

The CDR3 is CASSQLTGTGIGGYTF. CDR3 nucleotides: TGCGCCAGCAGCCAACTAACCGGGACAGGGATTGGAGGCTACACCTTC. The chain links TRBV4-3 to TRBJ1-2; 9 nucleotides agree with TRBD1. Germline CDR1 is LGHNA and CDR2 is YSLEER. This CDR3 contains 16 residues. V dropped 2 bases and J dropped 8; count of bases not matched to a gene: 12.

This clone has only one observation. The rearrangement joins TRBV28 to TRBJ1-2, with a tentative D call TRBD1 (5 bases). This CDR3 comprises 14 residues. CDR1 and CDR2 from the germline V gene are MDHEN and SYDVKM. V was cut by 8 bases and J by 6 bases, with 19 bases left in between. The CDR3 here is CASLGGDGWDGYTF. DNA for the CDR3: TGTGCCAGCCTAGGTGGGGACGGGTGGGATGGCTACACCTTC.

This clone has just one count. This chain joins TRBV5-1 and TRBJ1-3; 11 bases match TRBD1. The germline V gene has CDR1 SGHRS and CDR2 YFSETQ. After removal of 1 base from V and 4 bases from J, the junction contained 4 bases not matched to a gene. The CDR3 has 16 amino acids. CDR3 coding DNA: TGCGCCAGCAGCTTGTACGGGACAGGGGGAGGAAACACCATATATTTT. This sequence encodes CASSLYGTGGGNTIYF.

A note on this clone: A much larger clone sits a single nucleotide away, making a read error possible. Different DNA sequences within this sample yield the same CDR3. V and J are TRBV5-6 and TRBJ2-1; 7 nucleotides agree with TRBD2. This CDR3 is 17 amino acids long. Germline assignment: CDR1 SGHDT and CDR2 YYEEEE. V shed 0 bases, J shed 6 bases, and the junction held 12 bases outside the gene matches. CDR3 sequence reads: CASSLAGRGRAFNEQFF. As DNA, the CDR3 is TGTGCCAGCAGCTTGGCGGGGAGAGGGAGGGCGTTCAATGAGCAGTTCTTC.

This clone was seen once. The rearrangement uses TRBV5-5 and TRBJ1-5; the D gene is possibly TRBD1 (5 bases). This CDR3 has 15 residues. V dropped 0 bases and J dropped 2 bases, with 9 bases sitting between them. Germline V lookup: CDR1 SGHKS, CDR2 YYEKEE (reference sequence). CDR3 sequence (DNA): TGTGCCAGCAGCTTGGAGGGGACGGGCAATCAGCCCCAGCATTTT. Translated, it gives CASSLEGTGNQPQHF.

The chain couples TRBV4-1 to TRBJ2-2; 9 nucleotides match TRBD2. J was trimmed by 4 bases and V by 6 bases; bases with no gene match: 15. There are 18 residues in the CDR3. In germline, CDR1 is MGHRA, CDR2 YSYEKL. The CDR3 coding sequence is TGCGCCAGCAGAACGAATAGCGGGAGACGGAGTTCCACCGGGGAGCTGTTTTTT. This gives the protein CASRTNSGRRSSTGELFF.

The chain carries TRBV5-8 and TRBJ2-6, with D possibly matching TRBD1 (6 bases). Trimming removed 4 bases at V and 0 bases at J, with 17 bases between. This CDR3 comprises 18 residues. Germline lookup yields CDR1 SGHTS and CDR2 YDEGEE. The CDR3 region has the DNA TGTGCCAGCAGCGAAAGCCGGGACACCAGCTCTGGGGCCAACGTCCTGACTTTC. It codes for CASSESRDTSSGANVLTF. The full variable domain, its missing parts supplied by reference TRBV5-8 and TRBJ2-6, is EAGVTQSPTHLIKTRGQQATLRCSPISGHTSVYWYQQALGLGLQFLLWYDEGEERNRGNFPPRFSGRQFPNYSSELNVNALELEDSALYLCASSESRDTSSGANVLTFGAGSRLTVL.

Regarding this clone: A much larger clone differs from this one at a single base, so this may be a read error. The chain combines TRBV9 with TRBJ2-7; D call uncertain. Germline CDR1 reads SGDLS; CDR2 reads YYNGEE. The CDR3 totals 14 residues. The CDR3 spells CASSRSGRSHEQYF. CDR3 nucleotides: TGTGCCAGCAGCCGGTCAGGCCGCTCCCACGAGCAGTACTTC.

The rearrangement joins TRBV28 to TRBJ1-2, with D unresolved. Germline-derived CDR1 and CDR2 are MDHEN and SYDVKM. V lost 8 bases and J 4 bases, leaving 17 bases between the germline ends. There are 14 residues in the CDR3. CDR3 DNA: TGTGCCAGCGAGACAAGTTCGACGGGCTATGGCTACACCTTC. Translating gives CASETSSTGYGYTF.

The chain has TRBV5-8 and TRBJ2-1; 11 positions agree with TRBD2. Germline V lookup: CDR1 SGHTS, CDR2 YDEGEE. The CDR3 totals 17 residues. V lost 3 bases, J lost 1 base, and 6 bases stayed unmatched. CDR3 amino acids: CASSWETSGTSYNEQFF. CDR3 sequence (DNA): TGTGCCAGCAGCTGGGAGACTAGCGGGACGTCCTACAATGAGCAGTTCTTC.

The gene calls are TRBV5-1 and TRBJ2-5, with no clear D. Trimming took 4 bases from V and 0 from J, leaving 13 bases between them. Germline assignment: CDR1 SGHRS and CDR2 YFSETQ. This CDR3 comprises 15 residues. CDR3 nucleotides: TGCGCCAGCAGCCCGATCACCGTATACCAAGAGACCCAGTACTTC. Translation: CASSPITVYQETQYF.

The chain employs TRBV6-6 and TRBJ1-5; D might be TRBD1 (5 bases). V was pared by 3 bases and J by 0 bases, with 12 bases between. Germline loops: CDR1 MNHNY, CDR2 SVGAGI (reference sequence). The CDR3 sequence is 16 residues long. The chain's CDR3 is CASSYSWQGSNQPQHF. In DNA form, the CDR3 reads TGTGCCAGCAGTTATTCGTGGCAGGGTAGCAATCAGCCCCAGCATTTT.

J is TRBJ1-1 and V is TRBV2; a weak D match, TRBD1 (5 bases). Germline CDR1 is SNHLY and CDR2 is FYNNEI. The CDR3 covers 12 residues. V was trimmed by 7 bases and J by 4 bases, leaving 10 bases between them. The CDR3 spells CASIWGFTEAFF. CDR3 nucleotides: TGTGCCAGCATTTGGGGGTTCACTGAAGCTTTCTTT.